This T cell receptor beta chain was observed in a study of T cell responses to AZD1222 COVID-19 vaccine. In regard to this clone: The antigen is not known.

TCRdb's table, derived via immunoSEQ multiplex PCR, lists solely in-frame clones and lacks some. The sample has about 110,000 clones, roughly 91% seen once. V lost 8 bases, J lost 2 bases, and 5 bases stayed unmatched. CDR1 and CDR2 from the germline V gene are MNHEY and SVGAGI. There are 15 residues in the CDR3. Regarding the study as a whole: CD4 TCRs linked to vaccination spanned spike, dominating at 160-218 and 743-854. Repertoire sampling was restricted to post-peak T cell response timepoints. Regions left unmutated in variants are reportedly the target of nearly half of spike-specific TCRs. White British ancestry dominated among donors, who included more females, and clonal diversity was possibly underestimated.

This TCR came from an adult in good health. The sequencing here drew on peripheral blood, taken on day 0 of AZD1222 vaccination. The chain joins TRBV6-5 to TRBJ2-2, with 10 bases aligning to TRBD2. CDR3 loop: CASRPSGGNTGELFF. The CDR3 nucleotides read TGTGCCAGCCGCCCTAGCGGGGGTAACACCGGGGAGCTGTTTTTT.